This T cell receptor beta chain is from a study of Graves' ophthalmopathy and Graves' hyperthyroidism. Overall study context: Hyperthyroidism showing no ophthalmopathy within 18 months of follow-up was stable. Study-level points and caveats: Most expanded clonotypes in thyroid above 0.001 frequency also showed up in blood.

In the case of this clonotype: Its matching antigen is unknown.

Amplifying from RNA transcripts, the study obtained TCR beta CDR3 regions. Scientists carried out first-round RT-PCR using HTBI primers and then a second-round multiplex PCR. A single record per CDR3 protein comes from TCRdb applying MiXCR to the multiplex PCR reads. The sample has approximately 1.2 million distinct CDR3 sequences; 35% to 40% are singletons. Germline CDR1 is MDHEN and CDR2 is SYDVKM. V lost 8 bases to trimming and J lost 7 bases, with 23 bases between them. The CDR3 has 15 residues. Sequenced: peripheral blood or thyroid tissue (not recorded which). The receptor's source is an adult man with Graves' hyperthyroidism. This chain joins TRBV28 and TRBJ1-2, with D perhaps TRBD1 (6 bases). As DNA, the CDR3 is TGTGCCAGCCTACCACAGGGTTGGGCGGTTGGTGGCTACACCTTC. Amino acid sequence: CASLPQGWAVGGYTF.